These T cell receptor beta chains were read from a single sample in a study of T cell repertoires in cytomegalovirus infection. The antigens of these receptors remain unknown. TCRdb used MiXCR to reprocess the reads, holding one entry per CDR3 protein. This table has about 570,000 distinct CDR3 sequences, around two fifths appearing once. The input for sequencing was cultured PBMCs, taken from culture after CMV antigen stimulation. All receptors come from a human donor in good health (CMV status not recorded). Some clones in this sample may be carry-over from other donors' samples. CDR3s include the opening cysteine and the closing phenylalanine or tryptophan. Fields, in order: D gene, clone size, V gene, J gene, CDR3 DNA, CDR3 protein. D genes are given only for firm matches. Clone sizes are given selectively: once, few, many, or a class where the clone is expanded.

>TRBD2|NA|TRBV6-6|TRBJ2-5
TGTGCCAGCAGCAGAAGAGGGACTAGCGGGGGCCAAGAGACCCAGTACTTC
CASSRRGTSGGQETQYF
>TRBD1|NA|TRBV5-4|TRBJ2-1
TGTGCCAGCAGTCTGGGGGGACAGGGGGCGAACAATGAGCAGTTCTTC
CASSLGGQGANNEQFF
>NA|NA|TRBV7-4|TRBJ1-5
TGTGCCAGCAGCTTAGGAATAGGGCCCCAGCATTTT
CASSLGIGPQHF
>NA|NA|TRBV6-1|TRBJ1-6
TGTGCCAGCAGTTTTTCACCCCCCGGGACGACAGCGGGAAATTCACCCCTCCACTTT
CASSFSPPGTTAGNSPLHF
>NA|NA|TRBV6-1|TRBJ2-3
TGTGCCAGCAGTTACGACCTAAGCACAGATACGCAGTATTTT
CASSYDLSTDTQYF
>NA|NA|TRBV7-2|TRBJ2-1
TGTGCCAGCAGCCCCCAGGCCGGCTCCTACAATGAGCAGTTCTTC
CASSPQAGSYNEQFF
>TRBD1|NA|TRBV29-1|TRBJ2-3
TGCAGCGTTCGAGGATGGACAGGGGACACAGATACGCAGTATTTT
CSVRGWTGDTDTQYF
>NA|NA|TRBV19|TRBJ1-1
TGTGCCAGTAGTGTCCGACCGGGAACCAACACTGAAGCTTTCTTT
CASSVRPGTNTEAFF
>NA|NA|TRBV25-1|TRBJ1-2
TGTGCCAGCAGTGATCCCCGTGAGGGTCTAGGTGGCTACACCTTC
CASSDPREGLGGYTF
>NA|few|TRBV24-1|TRBJ2-2
TGTGCCACCAGTGAAAGGGTCGGGGAGCTGTTTTTT
CATSERVGELFF
>NA|few|TRBV7-2|TRBJ1-4
TGTGCCAGCAGCCCCTCAGGCGCAGCATGGGGCTGGGGCGAAAAACTGTTTTTT
CASSPSGAAWGWGEKLFF
>NA|NA|TRBV6-1|TRBJ1-4
TGTGCTACCATTAGGGGGGACGCCACAACTAATGAAAAACTGTTTTTT
CATIRGDATTNEKLFF
>NA|NA|TRBV20-1|TRBJ1-1
TGCAGTGCCATCCGCCGGGGGGCGAACACTGAAGCTTTCTTT
CSAIRRGANTEAFF
>NA|NA|TRBV27|TRBJ2-2
TGTGCCAGCCTTACGAGGTGGGGCGGCGGGGAGCTGTTTTTT
CASLTRWGGGELFF
>NA|few|TRBV7-2|TRBJ2-1
TGTGCCAGCAGCTCTCTTTTGGGAGGAGGACACAATGAGCAGTTCTTC
CASSSLLGGGHNEQFF
>TRBD1|many|TRBV7-2|TRBJ2-7
TGTGCCAGCAGCTTCGACAGGGGGTCCTACGAGCAGTACTTC
CASSFDRGSYEQYF
>TRBD2|NA|TRBV20-1|TRBJ2-1
TGCAAGCCTGGCGGGGGTAGGGATGAGCAGTTCTTC
CKPGGGRDEQFF
>NA|few|TRBV6-2/TRBV6-3|TRBJ2-5
TGTGCCAGCAGTTACCTCGGGAGAAGGGAGACCCAGTACTTC
CASSYLGRRETQYF
>NA|NA|TRBV9|TRBJ1-1
TGTGCCAGCAGCGTAGAGGCCAGAGGGTCCACTGAAGCTTTCTTT
CASSVEARGSTEAFF
>TRBD2|NA|TRBV3-1|TRBJ2-3
TGTGCCAGCAGCCAGCTAGCGGGAACGCCGGATACGCAGTATTTT
CASSQLAGTPDTQYF
>NA|NA|TRBV7-8|TRBJ2-1
TGTGCCAGCAGCTTAAGGCCGTACAATGAGCAGTTCTTC
CASSLRPYNEQFF
>NA|NA|TRBV7-2|TRBJ2-1
TGTGCCAGCAGCTATGAGGGGGGTTTTATGAATGAGCAGTTCTTC
CASSYEGGFMNEQFF
>TRBD1|many|TRBV7-2|TRBJ1-1
TGTGCCAGCAGCTTGGACAGGCCCACTGAAGCTTTCTTT
CASSLDRPTEAFF
>NA|many|TRBV7-2|TRBJ1-6
TGTGCCAGCAGCTGGGGATATAATTCACCCCTCCACTTT
CASSWGYNSPLHF
>NA|NA|TRBV18|TRBJ1-4
TGTGCCAGCTCACCAACCTTTGGGCCGAATGAAAAACTGTTTTTT
CASSPTFGPNEKLFF
>NA|NA|TRBV7-9|TRBJ2-5
TGTGCCAGCAGCACACTCAGGGACAACCAAGAGACCCAGTACTTC
CASSTLRDNQETQYF
>NA|NA|TRBV3-1|TRBJ1-2
TGTGCCAGCAGCCAGACCGAGAACTATGGCTACACCTTC
CASSQTENYGYTF
>TRBD1|few|TRBV7-2|TRBJ1-4
TGTGCCAGCAGCCTCCAGAGGGGGCCGCTTAATGAAAAACTGTTTTTT
CASSLQRGPLNEKLFF
>NA|NA|TRBV7-6|TRBJ2-3
TGTGCCAGCAGCTTACAAGGGGCGGCAGATACGCAGTATTTT
CASSLQGAADTQYF
>TRBD2|few|TRBV6-1|TRBJ2-5
TGTGCCAGCAGTCGCCAGACTAGCGGGGGAACCTATCAAGAGACCCAGTACTTC
CASSRQTSGGTYQETQYF
>NA|NA|TRBV7-9|TRBJ2-5
TGTGCCAGCAGCGGGGCCCTGTGGGAGACCCAGTACTTC
CASSGALWETQYF
>NA|few|TRBV11-2|TRBJ1-2
TGTGCCAGCAGCTTCGGCAGGGGCGGTGACGGCTACACCTTC
CASSFGRGGDGYTF
>NA|NA|TRBV20-1|TRBJ1-1
TGCAGTGCTAGAGAAGGATGGATCACTGAAGCTTTCTTT
CSAREGWITEAFF
>NA|few|TRBV6-1|TRBJ2-3
TGTGCCAGCGGATACAGGACAGATACGCAGTATTTT
CASGYRTDTQYF
>TRBD2|few|TRBV7-2|TRBJ2-7
TGTGCCAGCAGCTTACCGGCACACGGGACTAGCGGTGATCCCTACGAGCAGTACTTC
CASSLPAHGTSGDPYEQYF
>TRBD1|NA|TRBV6-5|TRBJ1-1
TGTGCCAGCAGAAACAGGGGAATACGAGCTTTCTTT
CASRNRGIRAFF
>TRBD2|NA|TRBV6-1|TRBJ2-1
TGTGCCAGCAGTGAAGACGAGGCGGCTAGCGGATACAATGAGCAGTTCTTC
CASSEDEAASGYNEQFF
>NA|NA|TRBV7-2|TRBJ2-7
TGTGCCAGCAGCTTAGGTTACGGACAATGGGCTGGAGAGCAGTACTTC
CASSLGYGQWAGEQYF
>TRBD2|NA|TRBV5-1|TRBJ2-1
TGCGCCAGCAGCTTGAAGGGACGCGGGGGGGGGTACAATGAGCAGTTCTTC
CASSLKGRGGGYNEQFF
>NA|few|TRBV7-3|TRBJ2-7
TGTGCCAGCAGCTTGCGGCCTGGCGAGCAGTACTTC
CASSLRPGEQYF